The source of this T cell receptor beta chain is a study of cytomegalovirus exposure and HLA in healthy donors. For the study at large: Around four fifths of 398 genotyped donors fell in the Caucasian-associated ancestry cluster.

V was pared by 4 bases and J by 3 bases, with 10 bases between. This CDR3 contains 13 residues. CDR1 SGHRS and CDR2 YFSETQ come from the germline V gene. The PCR made use of 60 Vbeta and 13 Jbeta primers. In the study's own analysis: Later analysis identified tens of millions of unique TCR beta chains, approximately 11 million shared. Measured with immunoSEQ multiplex PCR; TCRdb has only the in-frame clones, and not every one. V, J and clone size derive from that table, while D and trimming were established from the DNA sequence. Here the sample spans around 130,000 clones, 65% to 90% being singletons. Study conclusions and caveats: Some V segments (TRBV6-2 and TRBV6-3 among them) were excluded as indistinguishable. Roughly even sequencing depth across donors was the assumption behind the presence/absence analyses.

Details on this clone: Its specificity is not known.

The clonotype comes from a woman aged 40 to 50 in good health and CMV-seronegative. This chain links TRBV5-1 with TRBJ1-1; D is perhaps TRBD1 (5 bases). The sample consisted of PBMCs. CDR3 nucleotides: TGCGCCAGCAGCATCAGGGTTGACACTGAAGCTTTCTTT. Translating it yields CASSIRVDTEAFF.